The 29 T cell receptor beta chains in this list originate from one sample, sequenced in a study of OX40 agonist ivuxolimab in advanced cancers. Using immunoSEQ multiplex PCR, the repertoire was profiled, and TCRdb retains in-frame clones only, with some absent. The sample records some 85,000 clones, roughly 88% being singletons. Material: CD4+ or CD8+ T cells sorted from blood, obtained in a trial of the OX40 agonist ivuxolimab. These receptors were collected from an adult with an advanced solid tumor such as melanoma, head and neck, liver or kidney cancer.

For this clone: The same CDR3 also results from other DNA sequences found in this sample. The J gene is TRBJ2-5, the V gene TRBV7-2, with D perhaps TRBD2 (6 bases). The CDR3 sequence is 15 residues long. The ends were cut back, 5 bases at V and 3 bases at J, with 16 bases in the middle. Germline V CDR1 and CDR2: SGHTA, FQGNSA. The CDR3 loop is CASSPQRAAKETQYF. The CDR3 DNA follows: TGTGCCAGCAGCCCCCAGCGGGCAGCAAAAGAGACCCAGTACTTC.

The V gene is TRBV13, the J gene TRBJ2-1; D is possibly TRBD2 (7 bases). This CDR3 comprises 22 residues. Trimming removed 5 bases from V and 0 bases from J, with 32 bases in between. Germline assignment: CDR1 PRHDT and CDR2 FYEKMQ (reference sequence). In nucleotides, the CDR3 is TGTGCCAGCAGCCCGTTCAGTCCCGGGGGGCCCCCATTAAGGGGCTCCTACAATGAGCAGTTCTTC. Its protein is CASSPFSPGGPPLRGSYNEQFF.

V gene TRBV5-1 combines with J gene TRBJ2-5; D remains ambiguous. The DNA end is more similar to TRBJ2-7, so the J call may be wrong. From germline, CDR1 is SGHRS and CDR2 YFSETQ. The CDR3 is 12 amino acids. The chain's CDR3 is CASSLDNYEQYF. The CDR3 DNA follows: TGCGCCAGCAGCTTGGATAATTACGAGCAGTACTTC.

The chain has TRBV6-6 and TRBJ2-7, with 8 bases matching TRBD2. The trim removed 6 bases at V and 2 bases at J, leaving 6 bases unmatched. Germline values: CDR1 MNHNY, CDR2 SVGAGI (reference sequence). This CDR3 is 14 amino acids long. The CDR3 loop is CASSPTSGPYEQYF. The CDR3 DNA follows: TGTGCCAGCAGCCCAACTAGCGGTCCCTACGAGCAGTACTTC.

The rearrangement links TRBV11-2 to TRBJ2-5; TRBD2 matches at 14 bases. CDR1 is SGHAT and CDR2 is FQNNGV in the germline V gene. This CDR3 is 18 amino acids long. Losses at the gene ends were 0 bases for V and 0 bases for J; bases not matched to a gene: 3. The CDR3 loop reads CASSLDLGLAGDQETQYF. The CDR3, as DNA: TGTGCCAGCAGCTTAGATTTGGGACTAGCGGGGGACCAAGAGACCCAGTACTTC.

Details on this clone: The sample carries other DNA sequences with the same CDR3. The chain joins TRBV19 to TRBJ1-5, with D unresolved. The germline gives CDR1 LNHDA, CDR2 SQIVND (reference sequence). This CDR3 has 14 residues. V was shortened by 2 bases and J by 0 bases, with 5 bases between the two germline ends. The CDR3 DNA is TGTGCCAGTAGTATATCCGATAGCAATCAGCCCCAGCATTTT. It yields the protein CASSISDSNQPQHF.

The gene calls are TRBV19 and TRBJ1-6, with 8 nucleotides matching TRBD1. The CDR3 spans 15 residues. V dropped 0 bases and J dropped 11; count of bases not matched to a gene: 6. Looked up from germline, CDR1 is LNHDA and CDR2 is SQIVND (reference sequence). CDR3 residues: CASSIDGQGLAPLHF. The CDR3 bases are TGTGCCAGTAGTATAGACGGACAGGGTTTGGCACCCCTCCACTTT.

This clone has a single count. The rearrangement links TRBV4-1 to TRBJ2-5; D possibly corresponds to TRBD2 (6 bases). CDR1 and CDR2 (germline): MGHRA, YSYEKL. The V end lost 3 bases, the J end lost 9 bases, and 17 bases lay between the germline ends. The CDR3 runs to 14 residues. The CDR3 nucleotides are TGCGCCAGCAGCCAGGGGTGGGGGGAGCGCGCCCAGTACTTC. Translated: CASSQGWGERAQYF.

The chain joins TRBV30 to TRBJ2-3, with a tentative D call TRBD2 (6 bases). Germline assignment: CDR1 GTSNPN and CDR2 SVGIG (reference sequence). With 5 bases removed from V and 6 bases from J, the gap between germline ends came to 18 bases. The CDR3 runs to 14 residues. CDR3 amino acids: CAWGPGLSPDTQYF. In DNA form, the CDR3 reads TGTGCCTGGGGACCGGGACTCTCACCTGATACGCAGTATTTT.

The chain joins TRBV11-2 to TRBJ1-6; 7 nucleotides match TRBD1. The CDR3 contains 16 residues. Germline CDR1 is SGHAT and CDR2 is FQNNGV. J was trimmed by 1 base and V by 6 bases; bases with no gene match: 6. The CDR3 DNA reads as TGTGCCAGCAGGACATACAGGGGTTCCTATAATTCACCCCTCCACTTT. Residues: CASRTYRGSYNSPLHF. The entire variable domain, with the rest obtained from reference TRBV11-2 and TRBJ1-6, is as follows: EAGVAQSPRYKIIEKRQSVAFWCNPISGHATLYWYQQILGQGPKLLIQFQNNGVVDDSQLPKDRFSAERLKGVDSTLKIQPAKLEDSAVYLCASRTYRGSYNSPLHFGNGTRLTVT.

V gene TRBV18 combines with J gene TRBJ1-5, with unresolved D. V was cut by 4 bases and J by 1 base, with 11 bases left in between. This CDR3 contains 15 residues. Looked up from germline, CDR1 is KGHSH and CDR2 is LQKENI. CDR3 amino acids: CASSQEGPSNQPQHF. The CDR3 DNA follows: TGTGCCAGCTCACAAGAGGGTCCCAGCAATCAGCCCCAGCATTTT. The variable domain in full, with the rest retrieved from reference TRBV18 and TRBJ1-5, is NAGVMQNPRHLVRRRGQEARLRCSPMKGHSHVYWYRQLPEEGLKFMVYLQKENIIDESGMPKERFSAEFPKEGPSILRIQQVVRGDSAAYFCASSQEGPSNQPQHFGDGTRLSIL.

The chain combines TRBV19 with TRBJ1-4; D gene uncertain. This CDR3 is built from 14 residues. Trimming took 7 bases from V and 6 from J, leaving 15 bases between them. Germline loops: CDR1 LNHDA, CDR2 SQIVND (reference sequence). CDR3 bases: TGTGCCAGTAATTCGGACGGACCTTATGAAAAACTGTTTTTT. Protein sequence: CASNSDGPYEKLFF.

The chain is built from TRBV7-9 and TRBJ1-1; 9 bases line up with TRBD1. The V and J ends lost 1 base and 5 bases, in that order; junction bases with no gene match: 11. This CDR3 has 17 amino acids. CDR1 is SEHNR, CDR2 FQNEAQ, per germline (reference sequence). CDR3 sequence (DNA): TGTGCCAGCAGCTTAGGTTTGGGACAGGGTGTTGGAACTGAAGCTTTCTTT. Translation: CASSLGLGQGVGTEAFF.

The CDR3 DNA reads TGCGCCAGCAGCTTGGCCGCAGAGGGGACCGGGGAGCTGTTTTTT. It codes for CASSLAAEGTGELFF. The chain links TRBV5-1 to TRBJ2-2; TRBD1 or TRBD2 may be the D gene (5 bases each). This CDR3 has 15 residues. The V end lost 0 bases, the J end lost 5 bases, and 11 bases lay between the germline ends. The germline V gene has CDR1 SGHRS and CDR2 YFSETQ.

The chain joins TRBV4-2 to TRBJ1-1; tentatively, D is TRBD1 (5 bases). CDR1 is LGHNA and CDR2 is YNFKEQ in the germline V gene. V lost 0 bases and J lost 3, with 14 bases in between. CDR3 length: 16 amino acids. CDR3 sequence: CASSQDTGLGHTEAFF. In nucleotides, the CDR3 is TGTGCCAGCAGCCAAGATACGGGTTTGGGGCACACTGAAGCTTTCTTT.

The genes are TRBV5-1 and TRBJ2-7; tentative D call: TRBD1 (6 bases). Per germline, CDR1 SGHRS and CDR2 YFSETQ. V lost 0 bases, J lost 4 bases, and 11 bases lay in between. There are 14 residues in the CDR3. CDR3 in amino acids: CASSLGTVSYEQYF. CDR3 sequence (DNA): TGCGCCAGCAGCTTGGGGACAGTTTCTTACGAGCAGTACTTC.

This rearrangement joins TRBV10-1 to TRBJ1-6; D is perhaps TRBD1 (5 bases). This CDR3 is built from 13 residues. The V gene lost 6 bases and the J gene lost 6 bases, with 9 bases spanning the gap. Germline values: CDR1 WNHNN, CDR2 SYGVQD (reference sequence). The CDR3 region is CASRVTGNSPLHF. The CDR3 DNA reads as TGCGCCAGCAGAGTAACAGGTAATTCACCCCTCCACTTT.

The rearrangement links TRBV11-2 to TRBJ2-7; 7 bases are shared with TRBD1. The CDR3 is 15 amino acids. Looked up from germline, CDR1 is SGHAT and CDR2 is FQNNGV. V was clipped by 4 bases and J by 2 bases; unmatched bases: 8. The CDR3: CASSYRRDSTYEQYF. CDR3 nucleotide sequence: TGTGCCAGCAGCTACCGACGGGACAGCACCTACGAGCAGTACTTC.

V is TRBV5-4 and J is TRBJ1-1; the match to TRBD1 covers 7 bases. Germline CDR1 is SGHNT and CDR2 is YYREEE (reference sequence). The CDR3 totals 15 residues. After removal of 1 base from V and 2 bases from J, the junction contained 5 bases not matched to a gene. The CDR3, as DNA: TGTGCCAGCAGCTTGTTAGGGGGCCCCAACACTGAAGCTTTCTTT. It yields the protein CASSLLGGPNTEAFF.

The V and J genes are TRBV19 and TRBJ1-4; 8 bases match TRBD1. V trimming: 3 bases; J trimming: 7 bases; junction bases outside the gene matches: 4. CDR1 is LNHDA and CDR2 is SQIVND in the germline V gene (reference sequence). The CDR3 covers 14 residues. The DNA of the CDR3 is TGTGCCAGTAGTATGGACAGGGCGAGTGAAAAACTGTTTTTT. Its translation is CASSMDRASEKLFF.

The V and J genes are TRBV10-3 and TRBJ2-2; no clear D gene. Germline loops: CDR1 ENHRY, CDR2 SYGVKD. There are 13 residues in the CDR3. Deletions cut 9 bases from V and 0 bases from J, with 8 bases between. The CDR3 reads CAIGISNTGELFF. CDR3 coding DNA: TGTGCCATAGGGATTTCGAACACCGGGGAGCTGTTTTTT.

The chain links TRBV10-2 to TRBJ2-7; D is perhaps TRBD1 (6 bases). There are 14 residues in the CDR3. Trimming took off 8 bases at V and 6 bases at J, with 20 bases between the two ends. Germline V CDR1 and CDR2: WSHSY, SAAADI. CDR3 DNA sequence: TGCGCCAGCGGGATATCAGGGGTGTCGGGCGAGCAGTACTTC. This translates into CASGISGVSGEQYF.

This chain uses TRBV19 with TRBJ2-7, with unresolved D. Germline CDR1 LNHDA, CDR2 SQIVND (reference sequence). V was shortened by 5 bases and J by 4 bases, with 6 bases between the two germline ends. This CDR3 is built from 11 residues. The CDR3 DNA follows: TGTGCCAGTAGTGAGAATTACGAGCAGTACTTC. This codes for CASSENYEQYF.

The chain uses TRBV5-1 and TRBJ1-1, with 7 bases lining up with TRBD1. The length of the CDR3 is 16 residues. Germline loops: CDR1 SGHRS, CDR2 YFSETQ. V trimming: 4 bases; J trimming: 0 bases; junction bases outside the gene matches: 9. DNA for the CDR3: TGCGCCAGCAGCCGGACAGGATCTTTCATGAACACTGAAGCTTTCTTT. This translates into CASSRTGSFMNTEAFF.

The chain is built from TRBV30 and TRBJ2-1; D ambiguous. Germline CDR1 is GTSNPN and CDR2 is SVGIG (reference sequence). V dropped 2 bases and J dropped 10 bases, with 12 bases sitting between them. CDR3 length: 12 residues. The CDR3 spells CAWSPMGGEQFF. The CDR3 DNA reads as TGTGCCTGGAGTCCCATGGGTGGCGAGCAGTTCTTC.

The chain employs TRBV7-3 and TRBJ2-7; 7 positions agree with TRBD1. This CDR3 contains 15 residues. J gave up 1 base and V 1 base, and 4 bases lay outside the gene matches. Germline values: CDR1 SGHTA, CDR2 FQGTGA. The CDR3 loop reads CASSLMGRGSYEQYF. The CDR3 region has the DNA TGTGCCAGCAGCTTAATGGGCAGGGGGTCCTACGAGCAGTACTTC. Full variable domain (missing parts from reference TRBV7-3 and TRBJ2-7): GAGVSQTPSNKVTEKGKYVELRCDPISGHTALYWYRQSLGQGPEFLIYFQGTGAADDSGLPNDRFFAVRPEGSVSTLKIQRTERGDSAVYLCASSLMGRGSYEQYFGPGTRLTVT.

There are a few counts of this clone. The chain uses TRBV11-1 and TRBJ1-1, with no clear D. The CDR3 spans 13 residues. With 3 bases removed from V and 1 base from J, the gap between germline ends came to 6 bases. Germline assignment: CDR1 SGHAT and CDR2 FQDESV (reference sequence). The CDR3, as DNA: TGTGCCAGCAGCTTCAAGGGGAACACTGAAGCTTTCTTT. This translates into CASSFKGNTEAFF.

The chain's CDR3 is CASSPTKGQANEKLFF. Here the CDR3 DNA reads TGTGCCAGCAGCCCAACCAAGGGGCAGGCTAATGAAAAACTGTTTTTT. The chain combines TRBV4-2 with TRBJ1-4, with a tentative D call TRBD1 (5 bases). CDR3 length: 16 residues. CDR1 LGHNA and CDR2 YNFKEQ come from the germline V gene. V was pared by 4 bases and J by 3 bases, with 15 bases between.

The rearrangement joins TRBV6-5 to TRBJ1-2, with 7 bases identical to TRBD1. The length of the CDR3 is 12 residues. Germline CDR1 MNHEY, CDR2 SVGAGI. The V segment lost 6 bases and the J segment 2 bases; nucleotides outside the gene matches: 0. The CDR3, as DNA: TGTGCCAGCAGACAGGGGAACTATGGCTACACCTTC. It specifies CASRQGNYGYTF.